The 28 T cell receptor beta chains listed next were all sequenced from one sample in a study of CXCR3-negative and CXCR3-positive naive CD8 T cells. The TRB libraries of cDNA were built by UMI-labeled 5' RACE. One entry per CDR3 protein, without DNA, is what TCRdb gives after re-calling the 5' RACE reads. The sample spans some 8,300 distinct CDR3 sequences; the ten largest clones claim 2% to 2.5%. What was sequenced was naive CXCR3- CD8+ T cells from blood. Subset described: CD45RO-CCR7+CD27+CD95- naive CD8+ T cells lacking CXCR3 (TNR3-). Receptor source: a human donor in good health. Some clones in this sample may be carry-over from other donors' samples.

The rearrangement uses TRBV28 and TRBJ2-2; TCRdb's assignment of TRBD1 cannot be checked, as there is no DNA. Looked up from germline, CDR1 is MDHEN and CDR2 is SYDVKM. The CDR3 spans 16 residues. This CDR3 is CASSTGQKTNTGELFF.

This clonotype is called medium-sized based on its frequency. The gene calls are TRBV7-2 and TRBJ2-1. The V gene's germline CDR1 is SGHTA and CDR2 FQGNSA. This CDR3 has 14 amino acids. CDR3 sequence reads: CASSITAKPWEQFF.

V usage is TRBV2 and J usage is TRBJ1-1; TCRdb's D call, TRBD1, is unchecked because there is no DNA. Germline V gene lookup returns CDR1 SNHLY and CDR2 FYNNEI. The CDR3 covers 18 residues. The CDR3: CARPLGALVRDLNTEAFF.

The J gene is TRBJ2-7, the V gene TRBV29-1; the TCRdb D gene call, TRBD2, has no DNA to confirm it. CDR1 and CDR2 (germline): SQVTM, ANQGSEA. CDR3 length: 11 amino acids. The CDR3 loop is CSVSMGVEQYF.

The CDR3 here is CSARDPMTSGSTDTQYF. The chain joins TRBV20-1 to TRBJ2-3; absent DNA, TCRdb's TRBD2 call cannot be checked. The CDR3 extends over 17 amino acids. CDR1 and CDR2 (germline): DFQATT, SNEGSKA (reference sequence).

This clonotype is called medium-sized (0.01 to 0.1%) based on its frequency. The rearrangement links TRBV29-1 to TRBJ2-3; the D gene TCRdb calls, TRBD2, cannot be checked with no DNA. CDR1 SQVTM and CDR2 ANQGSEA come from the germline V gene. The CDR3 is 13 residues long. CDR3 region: CSVVGLAADTQYF.

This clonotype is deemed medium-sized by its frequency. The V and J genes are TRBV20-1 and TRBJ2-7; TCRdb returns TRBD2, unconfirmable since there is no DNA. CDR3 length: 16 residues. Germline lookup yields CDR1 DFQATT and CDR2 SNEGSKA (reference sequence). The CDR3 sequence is CSARDGLAGGPYEQYF.

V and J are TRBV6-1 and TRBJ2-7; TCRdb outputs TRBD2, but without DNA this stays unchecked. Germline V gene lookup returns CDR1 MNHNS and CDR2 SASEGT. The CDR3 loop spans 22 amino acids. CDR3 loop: CASTSGQVTWTSGTVFPYEQYF.

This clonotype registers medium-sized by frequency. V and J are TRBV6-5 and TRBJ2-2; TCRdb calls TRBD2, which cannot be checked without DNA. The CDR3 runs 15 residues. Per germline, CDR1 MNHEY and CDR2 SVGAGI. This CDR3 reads CASSLAGGLTWELFF.

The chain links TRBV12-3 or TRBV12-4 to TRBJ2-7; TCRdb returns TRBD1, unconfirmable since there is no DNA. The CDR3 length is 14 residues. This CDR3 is CASSWGAGGYEQYF.

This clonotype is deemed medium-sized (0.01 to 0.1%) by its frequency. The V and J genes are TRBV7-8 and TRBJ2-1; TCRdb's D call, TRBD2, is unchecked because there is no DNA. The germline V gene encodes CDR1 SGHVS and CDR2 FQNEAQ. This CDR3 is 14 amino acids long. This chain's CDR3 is CASRRAGVTNEQFF.

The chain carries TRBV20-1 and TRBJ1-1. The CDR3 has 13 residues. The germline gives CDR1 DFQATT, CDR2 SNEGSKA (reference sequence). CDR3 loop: CSARARVATEAFF.

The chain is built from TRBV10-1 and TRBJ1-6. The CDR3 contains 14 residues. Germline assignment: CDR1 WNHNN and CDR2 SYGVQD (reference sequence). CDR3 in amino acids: CASSEGFYNSPLHF.

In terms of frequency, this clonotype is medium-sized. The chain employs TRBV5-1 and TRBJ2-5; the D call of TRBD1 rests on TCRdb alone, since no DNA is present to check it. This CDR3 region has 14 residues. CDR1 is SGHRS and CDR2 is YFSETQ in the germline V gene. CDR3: CASSLMQGQETQYF.

CDR3 residues: CSVVTPRQASTDTQYF. The V call is TRBV29-1, the J call TRBJ2-3; TCRdb returns TRBD1, unconfirmable since there is no DNA. The germline V gene has CDR1 SQVTM and CDR2 ANQGSEA. There are 16 residues in the CDR3.

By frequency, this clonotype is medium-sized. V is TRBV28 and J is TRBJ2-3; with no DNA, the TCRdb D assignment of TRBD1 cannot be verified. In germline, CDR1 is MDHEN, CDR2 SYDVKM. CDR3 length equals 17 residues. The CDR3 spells CASSLWGAVTKMDTQYF.

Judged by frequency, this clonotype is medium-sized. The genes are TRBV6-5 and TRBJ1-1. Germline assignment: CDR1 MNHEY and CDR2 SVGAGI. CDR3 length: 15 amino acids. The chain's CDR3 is CASSYDADLDSEAFF.

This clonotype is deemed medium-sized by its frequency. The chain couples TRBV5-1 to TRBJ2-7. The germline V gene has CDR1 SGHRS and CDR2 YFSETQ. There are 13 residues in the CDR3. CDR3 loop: CASSLEVLYEQYF.

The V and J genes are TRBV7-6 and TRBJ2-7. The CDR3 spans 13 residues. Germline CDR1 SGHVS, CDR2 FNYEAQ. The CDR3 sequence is CASSLDSSYEQYF. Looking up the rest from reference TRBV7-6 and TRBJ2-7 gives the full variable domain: GAGVSQSPRYKVTKRGQDVALRCDPISGHVSLYWYRQALGQGPEFLTYFNYEAQQDKSGLPNDRFSAERPEGSISTLTIQRTEQRDSAMYRCASSLDSSYEQYFGPGTRLTVT.

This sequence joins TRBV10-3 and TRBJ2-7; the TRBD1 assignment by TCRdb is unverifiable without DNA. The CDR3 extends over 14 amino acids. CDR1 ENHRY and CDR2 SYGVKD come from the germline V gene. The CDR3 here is CAIRPSDKTYEQYF.

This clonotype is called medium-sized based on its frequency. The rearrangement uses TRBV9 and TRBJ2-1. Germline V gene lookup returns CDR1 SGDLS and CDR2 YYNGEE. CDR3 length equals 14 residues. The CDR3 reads CASSVGGSWDEQFF. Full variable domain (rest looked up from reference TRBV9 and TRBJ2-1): DSGVTQTPKHLITATGQRVTLRCSPRSGDLSVYWYQQSLDQGLQFLIQYYNGEERAKGNILERFSAQQFPDLHSELNLSSLELGDSALYFCASSVGGSWDEQFFGPGTRLTVL.

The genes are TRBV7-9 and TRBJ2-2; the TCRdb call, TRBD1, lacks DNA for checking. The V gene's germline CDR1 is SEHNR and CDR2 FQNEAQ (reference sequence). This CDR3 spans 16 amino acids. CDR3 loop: CASSLETGANTGELFF.

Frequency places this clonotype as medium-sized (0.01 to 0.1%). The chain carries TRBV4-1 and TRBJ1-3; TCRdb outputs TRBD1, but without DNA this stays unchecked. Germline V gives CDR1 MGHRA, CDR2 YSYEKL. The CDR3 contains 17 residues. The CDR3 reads CASSQDWADRHGNTIYF.

The CDR3 loop reads CSVAQTGGNEQFF. The J gene is TRBJ2-1, the V gene TRBV29-1; TCRdb names TRBD1, which stays unverified in the absence of DNA. The germline gives CDR1 SQVTM, CDR2 ANQGSEA. The CDR3 is made up of 13 amino acids.

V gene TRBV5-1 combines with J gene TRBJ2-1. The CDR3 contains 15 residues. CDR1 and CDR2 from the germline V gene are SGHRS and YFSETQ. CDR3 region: CASSLLGGSYNEQFF.

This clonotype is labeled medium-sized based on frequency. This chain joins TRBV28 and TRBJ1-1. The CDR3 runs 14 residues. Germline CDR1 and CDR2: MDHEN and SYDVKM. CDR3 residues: CASLGADSNTEAFF. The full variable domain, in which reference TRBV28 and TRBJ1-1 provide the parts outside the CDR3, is DVKVTQSSRYLVKRTGEKVFLECVQDMDHENMFWYRQDPGLGLRLIYFSYDVKMKEKGDIPEGYSVSREKKERFSLILESASTNQTSMYLCASLGADSNTEAFFGQGTRLTVV.

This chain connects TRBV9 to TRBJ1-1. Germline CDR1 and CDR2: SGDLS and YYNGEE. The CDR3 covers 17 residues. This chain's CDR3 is CASSVALREPRDTEAFF.

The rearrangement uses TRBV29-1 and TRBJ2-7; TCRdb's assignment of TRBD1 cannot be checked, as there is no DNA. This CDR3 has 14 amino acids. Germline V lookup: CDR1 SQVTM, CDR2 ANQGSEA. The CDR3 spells CSVEDRDRGYEQYF.